The 5 T cell receptor beta chains below come from one sample, sequenced in a study of PD-L1 blockade in urothelial cancer. The data were produced by immunoSEQ multiplex PCR, yet TCRdb's version contains in-frame clones alone and is incomplete. The profile covers approximately 100,000 clones, with 91% appearing a single time and 0.8% to 1% taken by the ten largest. The sequences come from PBMCs, collected around atezolizumab (anti-PD-L1) treatment. Source of these receptors: a woman older than 75 with urothelial cancer.

In its sample, this clone was seen once. The V call is TRBV28, the J call TRBJ1-1; perhaps TRBD1 as D (6 bases). The V and J ends lost 8 bases and 1 base respectively, with 11 bases between them. The V gene's germline CDR1 is MDHEN and CDR2 SYDVKM. This CDR3 spans 13 amino acids. CDR3 DNA: TGTGCCAGCCAACAGGGCCCGAACACTGAAGCTTTCTTT. Protein: CASQQGPNTEAFF.

CDR3 loop: CASSLGTGVNTEAFF. The CDR3 DNA reads TGTGCCAGCAGCTTAGGGACAGGGGTTAACACTGAAGCTTTCTTT. This sequence joins TRBV7-9 and TRBJ1-1; 9 bases line up with TRBD1. The CDR3 is 15 amino acids. Trimming took 1 base from V and 2 from J; bases not matched to a gene: 2. Germline V CDR1 and CDR2: SEHNR, FQNEAQ (reference sequence).

A single count supports this clone. The V gene is TRBV6-1, the J gene TRBJ2-5; TRBD2 matches at 7 bases. V lost 1 base, J lost 5 bases, and 7 bases stayed unmatched. CDR1 and CDR2 from the germline V gene are MNHNS and SASEGT. The CDR3 spans 15 residues. In nucleotides, the CDR3 is TGTGCCAGCAGTGAAGGGTTTGTGGGAGGGGAGACCCAGTACTTC. It specifies CASSEGFVGGETQYF.

This clone showed up just once. V and J are TRBV11-2 and TRBJ2-7, with D perhaps matching TRBD2 (6 bases). Trimming took 1 base from V and 1 from J, leaving 11 bases between them. This CDR3 contains 15 residues. Germline assignment: CDR1 SGHAT and CDR2 FQNNGV. As DNA, the CDR3 is TGTGCCAGCAGCTTAGTGGTCGGGAGTTCCTACGAGCAGTACTTC. This translates into CASSLVVGSSYEQYF.

The chain combines TRBV5-1 with TRBJ2-3; TRBD2 matches at 7 bases. CDR1 is SGHRS and CDR2 is YFSETQ in the germline V gene. The V and J ends lost 7 bases and 4 bases, in that order; junction bases with no gene match: 3. The CDR3 covers 12 residues. The CDR3 spells CASREEADTQYF. DNA for the CDR3: TGCGCCAGCCGGGAGGAGGCAGATACGCAGTATTTT.